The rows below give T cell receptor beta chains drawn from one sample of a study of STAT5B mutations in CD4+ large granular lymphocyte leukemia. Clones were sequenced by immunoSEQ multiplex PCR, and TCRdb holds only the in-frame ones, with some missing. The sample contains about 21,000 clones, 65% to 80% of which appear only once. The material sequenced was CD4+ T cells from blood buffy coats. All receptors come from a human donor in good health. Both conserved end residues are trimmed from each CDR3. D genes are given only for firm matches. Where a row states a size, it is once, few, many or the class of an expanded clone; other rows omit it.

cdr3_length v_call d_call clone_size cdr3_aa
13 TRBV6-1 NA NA ASSEILGGAGGYT
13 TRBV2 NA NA ASSEGTSHTGELF
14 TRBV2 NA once ASSEIWGRSGNTIY
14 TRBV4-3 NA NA ASSQDIRPFNYGYT
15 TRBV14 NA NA ASSQEWNRVAGNTIY
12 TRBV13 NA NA ASSFRGPSYEQY
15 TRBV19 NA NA ASSPPGGAGSGNTIY
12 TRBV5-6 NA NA ASSPGVSHREQY
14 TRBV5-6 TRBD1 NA ASSLGTGQTQETQY
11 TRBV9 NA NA ASSERGNYGYT
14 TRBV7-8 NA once ASSVEGGKYQETQY
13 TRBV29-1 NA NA SVGQVFSGANVLT
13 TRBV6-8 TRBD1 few ASSSLTGTGTEAF
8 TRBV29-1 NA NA SLRGNEQF
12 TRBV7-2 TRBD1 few ASSLSGQANEQF
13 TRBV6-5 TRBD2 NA ASTTGTSGYNEQF
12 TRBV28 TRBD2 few ASSGGLAPYEQY
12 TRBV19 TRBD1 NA ASSIQGANEKLF
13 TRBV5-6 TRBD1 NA ASSADRLANYGYT